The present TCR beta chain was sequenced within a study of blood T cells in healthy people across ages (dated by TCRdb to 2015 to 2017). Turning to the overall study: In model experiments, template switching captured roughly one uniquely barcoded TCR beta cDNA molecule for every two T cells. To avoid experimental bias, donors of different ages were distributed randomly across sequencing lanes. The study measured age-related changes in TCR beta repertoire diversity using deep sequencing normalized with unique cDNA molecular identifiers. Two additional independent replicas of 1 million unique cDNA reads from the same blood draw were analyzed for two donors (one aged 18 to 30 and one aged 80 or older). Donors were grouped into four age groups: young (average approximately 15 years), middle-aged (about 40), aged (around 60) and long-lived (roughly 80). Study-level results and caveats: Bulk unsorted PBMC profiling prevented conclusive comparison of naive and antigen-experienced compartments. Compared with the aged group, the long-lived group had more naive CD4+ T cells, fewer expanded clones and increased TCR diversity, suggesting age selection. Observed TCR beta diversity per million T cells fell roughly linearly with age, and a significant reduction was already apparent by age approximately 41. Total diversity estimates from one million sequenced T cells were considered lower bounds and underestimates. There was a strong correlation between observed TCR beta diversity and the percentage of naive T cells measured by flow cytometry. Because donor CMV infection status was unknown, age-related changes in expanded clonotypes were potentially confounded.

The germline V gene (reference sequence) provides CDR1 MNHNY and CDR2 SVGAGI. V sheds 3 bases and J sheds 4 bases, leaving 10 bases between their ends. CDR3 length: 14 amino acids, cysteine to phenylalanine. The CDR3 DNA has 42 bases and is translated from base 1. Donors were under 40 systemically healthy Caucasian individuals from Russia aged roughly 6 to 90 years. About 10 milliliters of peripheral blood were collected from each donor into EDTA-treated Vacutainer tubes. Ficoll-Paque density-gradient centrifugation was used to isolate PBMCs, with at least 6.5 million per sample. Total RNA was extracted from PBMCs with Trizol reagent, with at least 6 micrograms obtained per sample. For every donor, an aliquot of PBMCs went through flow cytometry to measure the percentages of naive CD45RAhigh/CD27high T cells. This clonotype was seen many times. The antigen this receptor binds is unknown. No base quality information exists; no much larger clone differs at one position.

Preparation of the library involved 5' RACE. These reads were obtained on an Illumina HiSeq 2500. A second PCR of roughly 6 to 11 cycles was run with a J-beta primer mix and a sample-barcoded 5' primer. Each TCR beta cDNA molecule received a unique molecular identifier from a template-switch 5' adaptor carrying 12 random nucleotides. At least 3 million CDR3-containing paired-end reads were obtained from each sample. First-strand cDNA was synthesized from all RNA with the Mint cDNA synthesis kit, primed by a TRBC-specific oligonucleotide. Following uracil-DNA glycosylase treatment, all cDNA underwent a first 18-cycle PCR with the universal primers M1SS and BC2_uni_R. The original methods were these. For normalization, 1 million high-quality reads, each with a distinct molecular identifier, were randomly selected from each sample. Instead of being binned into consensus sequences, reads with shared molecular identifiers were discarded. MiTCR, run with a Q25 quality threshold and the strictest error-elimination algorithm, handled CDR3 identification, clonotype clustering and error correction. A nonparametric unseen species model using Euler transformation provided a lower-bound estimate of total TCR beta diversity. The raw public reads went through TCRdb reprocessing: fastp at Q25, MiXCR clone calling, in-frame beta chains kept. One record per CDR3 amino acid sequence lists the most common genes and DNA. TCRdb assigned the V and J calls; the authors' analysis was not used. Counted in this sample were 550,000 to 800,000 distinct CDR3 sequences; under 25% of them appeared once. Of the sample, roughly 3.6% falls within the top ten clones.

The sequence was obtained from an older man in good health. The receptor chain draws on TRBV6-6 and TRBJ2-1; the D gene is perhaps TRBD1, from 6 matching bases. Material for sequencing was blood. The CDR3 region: CASSYQGSYNEQFF. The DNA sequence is TGTGCCAGCAGTTATCAGGGGAGTTACAATGAGCAGTTCTTC.